The entry below gives a single T cell receptor (beta chain) sequence along with its context. Its target is not known. These data are taken from a study of T cell repertoires in cytomegalovirus infection. Study-level findings and limits: The ex vivo response was dominated by HLA-C-restricted CMV-specific TCR beta clonotypes.

The V end was cut by 5 bases, the J end by 8 bases, with 15 bases between. This CDR3 is 12 amino acids long. Germline V lookup: CDR1 SQVTM, CDR2 ANQGSEA. TCRdb re-derived calls from the reads in MiXCR, one entry per CDR3 protein. The sample records roughly 990,000 distinct CDR3 sequences, around 32% being singletons. The V call is TRBV29-1, the J call TRBJ1-1; D is possibly TRBD1 (6 bases). Source: cultured CD8+ T cells from PBMCs, taken from culture after CMV antigen stimulation. The TCR comes from a human donor in good health (CMV status not recorded). Some clones in this sample may be carry-over from other donors' samples. The CDR3 reads CSVTETGLEAFF. DNA for the CDR3: TGCAGCGTTACCGAAACAGGGCTAGAAGCTTTCTTT.